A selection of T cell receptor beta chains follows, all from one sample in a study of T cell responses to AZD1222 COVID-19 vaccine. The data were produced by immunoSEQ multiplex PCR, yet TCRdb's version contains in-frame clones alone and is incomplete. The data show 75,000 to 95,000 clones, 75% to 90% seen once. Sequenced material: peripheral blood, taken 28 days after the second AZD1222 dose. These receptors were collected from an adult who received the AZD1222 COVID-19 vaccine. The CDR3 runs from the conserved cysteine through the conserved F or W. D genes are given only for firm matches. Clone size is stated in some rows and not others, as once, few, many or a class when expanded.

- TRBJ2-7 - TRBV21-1 CAPSGTGIYEQYF TGTGCCCCCTCCGGGACAGGAATCTACGAGCAGTACTTC
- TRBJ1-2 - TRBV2 CASRGDYGYTF TGTGCCAGCAGAGGGGACTATGGCTACACCTTC
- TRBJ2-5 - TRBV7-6 CASSLVGVAETQYF TGTGCCAGCAGCTTAGTTGGGGTAGCGGAGACCCAGTACTTC
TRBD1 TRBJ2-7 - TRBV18 CASSGRDRVSYEQYF TGTGCCAGCTCCGGCCGGGACAGGGTGTCCTACGAGCAGTACTTC
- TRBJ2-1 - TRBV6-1 CASRLDEQFF TGTGCCAGCCGCTTGGATGAGCAGTTCTTC
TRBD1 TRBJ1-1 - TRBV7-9 CASSRTGTGLNTEAFF TGTGCCAGCAGCCGGACCGGGACAGGGTTGAACACTGAAGCTTTCTTT
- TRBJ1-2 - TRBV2 CASTQRGQGGGYTF TGTGCCAGCACCCAACGCGGGCAGGGCGGGGGCTACACCTTC
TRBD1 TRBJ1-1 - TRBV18 CASHGQGNTEAFF TGTGCCAGCCACGGACAGGGGAACACTGAAGCTTTCTTT
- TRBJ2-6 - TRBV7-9 CASILQSGANVLTF TGTGCCAGCATTCTTCAGTCTGGGGCCAACGTCCTGACTTTC
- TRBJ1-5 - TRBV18 CASSPLRGNQPQHF TGTGCCAGCTCACCTTTGAGGGGAAATCAGCCCCAGCATTTT
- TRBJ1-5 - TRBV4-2 CASSQGDVNSNQPQHF TGTGCCAGCAGCCAAGGTGACGTAAATAGCAATCAGCCCCAGCATTTT
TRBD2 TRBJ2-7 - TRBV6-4 CASSAPYKGGLSAPQYEQYF TGTGCCAGCAGTGCCCCGTATAAGGGAGGGTTATCCGCACCCCAGTACGAGCAGTACTTC
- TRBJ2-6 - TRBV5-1 CASSLEAGSYSGANVLTF TGCGCCAGCAGCTTGGAGGCAGGTTCTTATTCTGGGGCCAACGTCCTGACTTTC
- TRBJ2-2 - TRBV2 CASRGYEGGELFF TGTGCCAGCAGGGGTTACGAGGGTGGGGAGCTGTTTTTT
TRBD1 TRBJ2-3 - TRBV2 CASSGDRKTDTQYF TGTGCCAGCAGTGGGGACAGGAAAACAGATACGCAGTATTTT
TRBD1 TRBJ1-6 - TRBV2 CASTRTGGLYSPLHF TGTGCCAGCACTCGGACAGGGGGCTTGTACTCACCCCTCCACTTT
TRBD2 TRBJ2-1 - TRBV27 CASSSSGTTDNEQFF TGTGCCAGCAGTTCCTCCGGGACTACCGACAATGAGCAGTTCTTC
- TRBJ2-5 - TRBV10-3 CAISERGTGETQYF TGTGCCATCAGTGAAAGGGGAACAGGAGAGACCCAGTACTTC
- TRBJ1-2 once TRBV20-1 CSASQRASADYGYTF TGCAGTGCTAGTCAAAGGGCCTCAGCGGACTATGGCTACACCTTC
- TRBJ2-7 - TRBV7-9 CASSLLYEQYF TGTGCCAGCAGCTTACTCTACGAGCAGTACTTC
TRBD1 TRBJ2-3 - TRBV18 CASSPIEGAVTDTQYF TGTGCCAGCTCACCGATCGAGGGGGCCGTGACAGATACGCAGTATTTT
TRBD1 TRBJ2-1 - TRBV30 CAWSVMGQGKGQFF TGTGCCTGGAGTGTTATGGGACAGGGGAAGGGGCAGTTCTTC
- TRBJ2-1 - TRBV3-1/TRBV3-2 CASSSRLGQFF TGTGCCAGCAGCTCCCGGTTGGGGCAGTTCTTC
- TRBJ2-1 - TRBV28 CASRRGTPRDEQFF TGTGCCAGCCGGAGAGGGACTCCTCGGGATGAGCAGTTCTTC
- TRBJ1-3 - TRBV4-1 CASSQPRGAQYGNTIYF TGCGCCAGCAGCCAGCCCCGCGGGGCCCAATATGGAAACACCATATATTTT
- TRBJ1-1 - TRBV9 CASSVGADSTEAFF TGTGCCAGCAGCGTAGGTGCGGATAGCACTGAAGCTTTCTTT
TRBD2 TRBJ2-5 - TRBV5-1 CASSRGTSGRETQYF TGCGCCAGCAGCCGTGGGACTAGCGGGAGAGAGACCCAGTACTTC
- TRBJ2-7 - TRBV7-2 CASSNPQGAYEQYF TGTGCCAGCAGCAACCCTCAGGGTGCCTACGAGCAGTACTTC
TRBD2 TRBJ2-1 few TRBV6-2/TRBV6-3 CASSYRRKAGGQYNEQFF TGTGCCAGCAGTTACCGACGGAAAGCGGGAGGGCAATACAATGAGCAGTTCTTC
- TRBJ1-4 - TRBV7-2 CASSLRFQGGEKLFF TGTGCCAGCAGTCTAAGATTCCAGGGAGGCGAAAAACTGTTTTTT
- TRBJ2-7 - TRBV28 CASSYLQGRYEQYF TGTGCCAGCAGTTACCTACAGGGTAGGTACGAGCAGTACTTC
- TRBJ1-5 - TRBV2 CASSEWGNSNQPQHF TGTGCCAGCAGTGAATGGGGGAATAGCAATCAGCCCCAGCATTTT
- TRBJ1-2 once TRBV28 CASSSILRAGYGYTF TGTGCCAGCAGTTCCATCCTTAGGGCCGGCTATGGCTACACCTTC
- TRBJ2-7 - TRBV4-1 CASSQEGGASYEQYF TGCGCCAGCAGCCAAGAGGGGGGGGCCTCCTACGAGCAGTACTTC
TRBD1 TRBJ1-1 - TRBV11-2 CASSFSTGLNTEAFF TGTGCCAGCAGTTTCTCGACAGGGCTGAACACTGAAGCTTTCTTT
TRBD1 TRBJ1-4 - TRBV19 CASSIWTGADEKLFF TGTGCCAGTAGTATATGGACAGGAGCTGATGAAAAACTGTTTTTT
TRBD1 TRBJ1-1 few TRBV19 CASRGTGRNTEAFF TGTGCCAGTAGGGGGACAGGGAGGAACACTGAAGCTTTCTTT
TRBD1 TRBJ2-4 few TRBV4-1 CASSLTTGGTKNIQYF TGCGCCAGCAGCCTAACGACAGGGGGCACCAAAAACATTCAGTACTTC
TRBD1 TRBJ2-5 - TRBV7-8 CASSLAAGQGGETQYF TGTGCCAGCAGCTTAGCTGCGGGACAGGGGGGAGAGACCCAGTACTTC
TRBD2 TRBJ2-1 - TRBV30 CAWSVGPGTSGSTYNEQFF TGTGCCTGGAGTGTAGGCCCCGGGACTAGCGGGAGCACCTACAATGAGCAGTTCTTC
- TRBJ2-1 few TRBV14 CASRMSGTSRGNEQFF TGTGCCAGCAGGATGTCCGGGACCAGCAGAGGCAATGAGCAGTTCTTC
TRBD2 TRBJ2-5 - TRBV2 CASSEGALAGGETQYF TGTGCCAGCAGTGAAGGGGCGCTAGCGGGGGGTGAGACCCAGTACTTC
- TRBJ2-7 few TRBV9 CASSVASLASEQYF TGTGCCAGCAGCGTAGCTAGTCTAGCGTCGGAGCAGTACTTC
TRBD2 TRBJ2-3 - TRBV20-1 CSASPSGRSTDTQYF TGCAGTGCTAGTCCTAGCGGGAGATCCACAGATACGCAGTATTTT
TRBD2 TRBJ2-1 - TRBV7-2 CASSLARTSAEQFF TGTGCCAGCAGCTTAGCCAGGACTAGCGCTGAGCAGTTCTTC
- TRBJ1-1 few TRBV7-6 CASSLDPGDTEAFF TGTGCCAGCAGCTTAGACCCGGGTGACACTGAAGCTTTCTTT
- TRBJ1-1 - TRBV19 CASSIGQGSTEAFF TGTGCCAGTAGTATAGGGCAGGGGAGCACTGAAGCTTTCTTT
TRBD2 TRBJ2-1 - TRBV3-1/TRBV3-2 CASSQVAGPLGNEQFF TGTGCCAGCAGCCAAGTAGCGGGACCCCTCGGCAATGAGCAGTTCTTC
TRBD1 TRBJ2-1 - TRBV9 CASSSRGGQGYNEQFF TGTGCCAGCAGCTCGCGTGGGGGACAGGGGTACAATGAGCAGTTCTTC